What follows describes a single T cell receptor beta chain. The data originate from a study of blood T cell repertoires in COVID-19. Study context: The cDNA or gDNA used as material had been derived from T cells, B-cell-depleted T cells, or PBMCs.

In the authors' workflow: Amplified reference gene primers provided the basis for estimating nucleated cell counts. The method was immunoSEQ multiplex PCR; TCRdb's version includes in-frame clones alone and lacks a portion of them. That table furnishes V, J and clone size, whereas the DNA furnished D and trimming. The sample records under 200,000 clones, around nine tenths being singletons. Recovery meant two consecutive negative NP/OP PCR tests, professional clearance, or resolved symptoms. Losses at the gene ends were 0 bases for V and 11 bases for J; bases not matched to a gene: 4. This CDR3 has 13 amino acids. The germline CDR1 and CDR2 sequences are MNHEY and SVGAGI.

The V gene is TRBV6-5, the J gene TRBJ1-1; TRBD1 agrees at 9 bases. The origin of this receptor is a woman aged 50 to 65 who had recovered from COVID-19. Material for sequencing was PBMCs or T cells enriched from blood (not recorded which). The CDR3 loop reads CASSYSGTGKAFF. Written as DNA, the CDR3 is TGTGCCAGCAGTTACTCGGGGACAGGGAAGGCTTTCTTT.